This T cell receptor beta chain was captured by sequencing in a study of blood T cells in healthy people across ages. Study outcomes and limitations: Unsorted PBMCs blocked a conclusive comparison of naive and antigen-experienced cells. Long-lived donors carried more naive CD4+ cells and greater diversity than aged donors.

The CDR3 is made up of 15 amino acids. Germline-derived CDR1 and CDR2 are MNHNY and SVGAGI (reference sequence). Alongside a J-beta primer mix, a sample-barcoded 5' primer served in a second PCR lasting about 6 to 11 cycles. Every single cDNA molecule received a tag from a template-switch adaptor with 12 random nucleotides. TCRdb re-analysed the 5' RACE reads in MiXCR, keeping a single row per CDR3 protein. This sample carries roughly 2 million distinct CDR3 sequences, around 48% of them seen once, and the ten largest clones take 2.1%. Each sample gave at least 7 million isolated PBMCs. This clonotype was detected only a few times. The antigen remains unidentified.

Specimen: blood. J is TRBJ2-5 and V is TRBV6-6; 7 bases fit TRBD1. The end of the DNA is better explained by TRBJ2-7, so the J call may be wrong. This TCR was sampled from a woman aged 40 to 50 in good health. The CDR3 DNA sequence: TGTGCCAGCAGTTACTCGAATTTAGGGGGCCTCGAGCAGTACTTC. This encodes CASSYSNLGGLEQYF.